This is a list of T cell receptor beta chains from one sample in a study of T cell repertoires in cytomegalovirus infection. TCRdb passed the reads through MiXCR, listing each CDR3 protein once. This table has about 440,000 distinct CDR3 sequences, approximately 31% appearing once. Sample: PBMCs. The source of these receptors is a human donor in good health (CMV status not recorded). Some clones in this sample may be carry-over from other donors' samples. The CDR3 runs from the conserved cysteine through the conserved F or W.

cdr3_aa v_call
CASSAYRAGANVLTF TRBV7-3
CASSYPGSYGYTF TRBV6-2/TRBV6-3
CASSLGGTGGHEKLFF TRBV7-2
CASRNTGGDTGELFF TRBV14
CASSFGGEAEAFF TRBV7-9
CASSGDRYNEQFF TRBV6-1
CASSFLRADQPQHF TRBV27
CASSLGRGAAGELFF TRBV7-8
CASSLIRPQNTGELFF TRBV27
CASSLWGLTDTQYF TRBV12-3/TRBV12-4
CASSLTSTSGGQGQFF TRBV7-2
CASSHVNYRAEETQYF TRBV4-1
CASLKLGQPTDSGYTF TRBV6-5
CASSGRGDGPQHF TRBV5-5
CASSRDSGSGSNNEQFF TRBV7-2
CASTSDKFWGSHEQYF TRBV6-2/TRBV6-3
CASSLNRNTEAFF TRBV14
CSVGQGDYGYTF TRBV29-1
CSTRGQAQETKYF TRBV6-5
CASSESFGSSPHGYTF TRBV6-1
CASSEKWPSTEQFF TRBV6-1
CASSPSRVGYTF TRBV7-9